The 23 T cell receptor beta chains in this list originate from one sample, sequenced in a study of T cells after yellow fever vaccination (dated by TCRdb to between 2018 and 2020). This sample's treatment or condition label indicates: live attenuated yellow fever vaccine strain. The library relied on 5' RACE. The sequencer listed for this sample is Illumina HiSeq 2500. The public reads were reprocessed in TCRdb via fastp at Q25 and MiXCR, keeping in-frame beta chains. Each entry is one CDR3 protein sequence, shown with its most common DNA and genes. For this sample there are about 330,000 distinct CDR3 sequences; roughly 8.4% appear just once. The ten largest clones capture approximately 18% of the sample. This material consisted of PBMCs, taken about 41 days after the first yellow fever vaccination. These receptors originate from a man in his late teens or twenties who received the YFV17D yellow fever vaccine.

The CDR3 region is CASSPTPLDGYTF. CDR3 nucleotides: TGTGCCAGCTCACCAACCCCCTTGGATGGCTACACCTTC. The chain carries TRBV18 and TRBJ1-2; no definite D call. There are 13 residues in the CDR3. Trimming left V 2 bases short and J 6 bases short, with 10 bases between. Looked up from germline, CDR1 is KGHSH and CDR2 is LQKENI. The full variable domain, rest sourced from reference TRBV18 and TRBJ1-2, is NAGVMQNPRHLVRRRGQEARLRCSPMKGHSHVYWYRQLPEEGLKFMVYLQKENIIDESGMPKERFSAEFPKEGPSILRIQQVVRGDSAAYFCASSPTPLDGYTFGSGTRLTVV.

This clonotype was counted a few times. The chain links TRBV20-1 to TRBJ2-4; weak D call: TRBD2 (5 bases). The CDR3 covers 14 residues. V lost 6 bases and J lost 8, with 20 bases in between. The germline CDR1 and CDR2 sequences are DFQATT and SNEGSKA (reference sequence). CDR3 bases: TGCAGTGCCCCCAAGAGAGAGGGAGAAGACATTCAGTACTTC. Amino acid sequence: CSAPKREGEDIQYF.

This clonotype was found many times. This chain uses TRBV10-2 with TRBJ2-7, with D possibly being TRBD2 (5 bases). In germline, CDR1 is WSHSY, CDR2 SAAADI. CDR3 size: 12 residues. Trimming left V 10 bases short and J 1 base short, with 11 bases between. CDR3 bases: TGCGCCACCAAGAGGACTTCCTACGAGCAGTACTTC. Translating gives CATKRTSYEQYF.

The CDR3 protein is CASSQAIPAEVYEQYF. The CDR3 coding sequence is TGCGCCAGCAGCCAAGCAATTCCAGCGGAGGTCTACGAGCAGTACTTC. This chain connects TRBV4-3 to TRBJ2-7; weak D call: TRBD2 (5 bases). Germline V gene lookup returns CDR1 LGHNA and CDR2 YSLEER. V gave up 1 base and J gave up 3 bases, with 16 bases separating them. This CDR3 comprises 16 residues.

The chain combines TRBV7-2 with TRBJ2-7; D is uncertain. This CDR3 region has 13 residues. With 1 base removed from V and 2 bases from J, the gap between germline ends came to 6 bases. Germline V lookup: CDR1 SGHTA, CDR2 FQGNSA. In nucleotides, the CDR3 is TGTGCCAGCAGCTTAGAGAGGACCTACGAGCAGTACTTC. Protein sequence: CASSLERTYEQYF.

This clonotype was seen a few times. The chain uses TRBV20-1 and TRBJ1-5; D is uncertain. Looked up from germline, CDR1 is DFQATT and CDR2 is SNEGSKA (reference sequence). V dropped 8 bases and J dropped 3 bases, with 14 bases sitting between them. The CDR3 loop spans 13 amino acids. The CDR3 DNA reads TGCAGTACTGCGGACGGTTTCAATCAGCCCCAGCATTTT. Translated: CSTADGFNQPQHF.

In this sample, this clonotype turned up many times. The chain combines TRBV24-1 with TRBJ1-1; 11 bases agree with TRBD1. The CDR3 spans 16 residues. Losses at the gene ends were 3 bases for V and 4 bases for J; bases not matched to a gene: 6. Germline lookup yields CDR1 KGHDR and CDR2 SFDVKD. The CDR3 DNA sequence: TGTGCCACCAGTGATGCCGGGACAGGGGGGGGCACTGAAGCTTTCTTT. Translated, it gives CATSDAGTGGGTEAFF.

The chain couples TRBV11-2 to TRBJ1-4; 9 bases map to TRBD1. The germline CDR1 and CDR2 sequences are SGHAT and FQNNGV. This CDR3 spans 17 amino acids. The V gene end was trimmed by 1 base and the J gene end by 5 bases; junction bases not matched to a gene: 8. The CDR3 DNA reads as TGTGCCAGCAGCTTAGTGGCCGGACAGGGGTACAATGAAAAACTGTTTTTT. As protein: CASSLVAGQGYNEKLFF.

This clonotype was counted between two and nine times. J is TRBJ2-3 and V is TRBV7-6; 10 nucleotides line up with TRBD2. CDR3 length equals 16 residues. The V gene end was trimmed by 5 bases and the J gene end by 2 bases; junction bases not matched to a gene: 7. Germline V CDR1 and CDR2: SGHVS, FNYEAQ. This CDR3 reads CASSPLAGGITDTQYF. The CDR3 region has the DNA TGTGCCAGCAGCCCGTTAGCGGGGGGCATCACAGATACGCAGTATTTT.

The chain carries TRBV30 and TRBJ1-1; a possible D gene is TRBD1 (6 bases). Trimming cost V 4 bases and J 4 bases, with 13 bases left between them. The germline V gene encodes CDR1 GTSNPN and CDR2 SVGIG (reference sequence). The CDR3 is 13 residues long. Here the CDR3 DNA reads TGTGCCTGGACCAAGGGGGGAGTCACTGAAGCTTTCTTT. Its protein product is CAWTKGGVTEAFF.

This chain connects TRBV20-1 to TRBJ2-7; D is uncertain. The germline V gene has CDR1 DFQATT and CDR2 SNEGSKA (reference sequence). This CDR3 spans 12 amino acids. V lost 0 bases and J 4 bases, leaving 7 bases between the germline ends. The CDR3 coding sequence is TGCAGTGCTAGAGATGGTTTGTACGAGCAGTACTTC. The encoded protein is CSARDGLYEQYF.

The sample holds a few counts of this clonotype. This chain uses TRBV6-5 with TRBJ2-7; D remains ambiguous. This CDR3 region has 13 residues. V lost 0 bases, J lost 5 bases, and 8 bases lay in between. Germline V gene sequence: CDR1 MNHEY, CDR2 SVGAGI. This CDR3 reads CASSYSSGNEQYF. DNA of the CDR3: TGTGCCAGCAGTTACTCGAGTGGCAACGAGCAGTACTTC.

There are a few counts of this clonotype. This chain connects TRBV6-5 to TRBJ2-2, with 8 bases that match TRBD1. This CDR3 contains 14 residues. CDR1 is MNHEY, CDR2 SVGAGI, per germline. J gave up 4 bases and V 8 bases, and 6 bases lay outside the gene matches. The CDR3 protein is CASDRQGTTGELFF. The CDR3 DNA is TGTGCCAGCGATAGACAGGGGACCACCGGGGAGCTGTTTTTT.

This clonotype was seen only a few times. V is TRBV30 and J is TRBJ1-5; D not certain. The V end was cut by 4 bases, the J end by 2 bases, with 9 bases between. This CDR3 has 13 amino acids. The V gene's germline CDR1 is GTSNPN and CDR2 SVGIG (reference sequence). In DNA, the CDR3 is TGTGCCTGGACGGTGGCGGGCAATCAGCCCCAGCATTTT. Its protein is CAWTVAGNQPQHF.

The gene calls are TRBV13 and TRBJ1-6; no reliable D call. Per the germline V gene, CDR1 is PRHDT and CDR2 is FYEKMQ (reference sequence). Trimming took 5 bases from V and 10 from J, leaving 9 bases between them. This CDR3 is built from 12 residues. CDR3 in amino acids: CASSPAGSPLHF. The CDR3 bases are TGTGCCAGCAGCCCAGCGGGGTCACCCCTCCACTTT.

This clonotype was counted between two and nine times. V usage is TRBV6-1 and J usage is TRBJ2-1; 10 bases are a match to TRBD2. The CDR3 has 15 amino acids. V lost 6 bases, J lost 7 bases, and 9 bases stayed unmatched. Germline values: CDR1 MNHNS, CDR2 SASEGT. The CDR3 is CASSRAGGLENEQFF. The CDR3 DNA is TGTGCCAGCAGCCGAGCGGGGGGGCTGGAAAATGAGCAGTTCTTC.

This clonotype was picked up a small number of times. This chain links TRBV6-2 or TRBV6-3 with TRBJ2-7; the D is unclear. Germline V lookup: CDR1 MNHEY, CDR2 SVGEGT. Trimming pared 0 bases from V and 1 base from J, leaving 7 bases between. The CDR3 loop spans 14 amino acids. CDR3 sequence reads: CASSYSAPSYEQYF. The CDR3, as DNA: TGTGCCAGCAGTTACTCGGCCCCGTCCTACGAGCAGTACTTC.

In this sample, this clonotype turned up a few times. The chain links TRBV20-1 to TRBJ2-3; TRBD2 aligns across 8 bases. Germline V gives CDR1 DFQATT, CDR2 SNEGSKA (reference sequence). This CDR3 has 14 amino acids. J lost 0 bases, V lost 5 bases, and 4 bases had no gene match. Written as DNA, the CDR3 is TGCAGTGCTCCGGGGGGGACTAGCACAGATACGCAGTATTTT. Its translation: CSAPGGTSTDTQYF.

The chain carries TRBV9 and TRBJ2-7, with TRBD1 matching 8 bases. CDR3 length: 14 amino acids. The germline CDR1 and CDR2 sequences are SGDLS and YYNGEE. Trimming at V came to 6 bases and at J to 2 bases, leaving 7 bases not matched to a gene. CDR3 sequence (DNA): TGTGCCAGCAACCCCTCAGGGGGCCCCTACGAGCAGTACTTC. Protein sequence: CASNPSGGPYEQYF.

This rearrangement joins TRBV5-1 to TRBJ2-3; D might be TRBD1 or TRBD2, each matching 6 bases. Germline V gene data show CDR1 as SGHRS and CDR2 as YFSETQ. The CDR3 consists of 16 residues. Trimming removed 3 bases at V and 1 base at J, with 15 bases between. CDR3 DNA sequence: TGCGCCAGCAGCTCCTTTGAGGGGGGACGCACAGATACGCAGTATTTT. Its protein is CASSSFEGGRTDTQYF.

This clonotype was seen a handful of times. V is TRBV5-6 and J is TRBJ1-4; 8 bases match TRBD1. Germline values: CDR1 SGHDT, CDR2 YYEEEE. This CDR3 region has 15 residues. V was pared by 0 bases and J by 6 bases, with 4 bases of the junction left unmatched. CDR3 DNA: TGTGCCAGCAGCTTGGGGCAGGGGGCATATGAAAAACTGTTTTTT. Protein sequence: CASSLGQGAYEKLFF.

The chain carries TRBV30 and TRBJ1-2; D may be TRBD1 (6 bases). This CDR3 region has 13 residues. V was pared by 8 bases and J by 10 bases, with 23 bases between. Germline CDR1 and CDR2: GTSNPN and SVGIG (reference sequence). CDR3 residues: CAENSRAKGVYTF. CDR3 coding DNA: TGTGCCGAAAACAGCCGGGCCAAGGGGGTCTACACCTTC.

This clonotype has only a few counts. The chain employs TRBV4-1 and TRBJ2-3; maybe TRBD2 (5 bases). Germline V gene lookup returns CDR1 MGHRA and CDR2 YSYEKL. Trimming shortened V by 1 base and J by 2 bases, and 13 bases separated the two germline ends. CDR3 length: 16 residues. The CDR3 loop is CASSQVEGGSTDTQYF. Written as DNA, the CDR3 is TGCGCCAGCAGCCAAGTCGAGGGCGGATCCACAGATACGCAGTATTTT.